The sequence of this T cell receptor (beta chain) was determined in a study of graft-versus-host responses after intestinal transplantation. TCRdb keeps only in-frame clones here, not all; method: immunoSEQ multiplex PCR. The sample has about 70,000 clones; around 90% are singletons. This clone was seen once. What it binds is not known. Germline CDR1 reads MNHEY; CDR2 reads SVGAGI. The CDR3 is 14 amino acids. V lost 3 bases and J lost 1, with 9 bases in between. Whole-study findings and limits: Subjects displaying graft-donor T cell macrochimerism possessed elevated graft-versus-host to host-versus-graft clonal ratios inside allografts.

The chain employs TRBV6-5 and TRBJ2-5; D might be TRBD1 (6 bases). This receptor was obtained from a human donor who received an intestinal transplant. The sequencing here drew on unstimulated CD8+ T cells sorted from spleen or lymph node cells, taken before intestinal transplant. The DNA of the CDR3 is TGTGCCAGCAGTTATCTGGGGGCCCAAGAGACCCAGTACTTC. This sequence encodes CASSYLGAQETQYF.